This T cell receptor beta chain derives from a study of post-analysis software for immune sequencing data. Study overall: Secondary progressive, relapsing-remitting and progressive-relapsing multiple sclerosis were among the included disease courses. General study points: Multiple sclerosis patients had significantly lower normalized Chao1 diversity than controls.

About this clonotype: Its antigen is still unknown.

cDNA libraries for TCR beta contained unique molecular identifiers. Approximately 500,000 cDNA molecules were recovered from an input of 1 to 10 million T cells. From the PCR reads, TCRdb called clonotypes with MiXCR, one entry per CDR3 protein. Among roughly 570,000 distinct CDR3 sequences listed, roughly 34% were seen once. This clonotype was sampled from a girl aged 2 to 17 with multiple sclerosis. Sequencing input: blood.

The CDR3 sequence: CAISESVGLADQETQYF. CDR3 sequence (DNA): TGTGCCATCAGTGAGTCGGTAGGGCTAGCGGACCAAGAGACCCAGTACTTC. The chain recombines TRBV10-3 with TRBJ2-5; TRBD2 aligns across 7 bases. J lost 0 bases, V lost 0 bases, and 7 bases had no gene match. In germline, CDR1 is ENHRY, CDR2 SYGVKD. This CDR3 has 17 amino acids.